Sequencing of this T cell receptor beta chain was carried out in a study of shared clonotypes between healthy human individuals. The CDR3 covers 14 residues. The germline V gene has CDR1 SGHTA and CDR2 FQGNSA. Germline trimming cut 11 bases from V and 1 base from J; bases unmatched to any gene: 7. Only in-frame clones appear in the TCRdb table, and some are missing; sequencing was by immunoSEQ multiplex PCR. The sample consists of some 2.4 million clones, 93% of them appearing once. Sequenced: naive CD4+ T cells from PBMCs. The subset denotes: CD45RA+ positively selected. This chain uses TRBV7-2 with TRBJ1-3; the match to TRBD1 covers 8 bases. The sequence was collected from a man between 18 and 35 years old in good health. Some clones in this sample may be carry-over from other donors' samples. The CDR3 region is CALEQGGSGNTIYF. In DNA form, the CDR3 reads TGTGCCCTTGAACAGGGGGGATCTGGAAACACCATATATTTT.